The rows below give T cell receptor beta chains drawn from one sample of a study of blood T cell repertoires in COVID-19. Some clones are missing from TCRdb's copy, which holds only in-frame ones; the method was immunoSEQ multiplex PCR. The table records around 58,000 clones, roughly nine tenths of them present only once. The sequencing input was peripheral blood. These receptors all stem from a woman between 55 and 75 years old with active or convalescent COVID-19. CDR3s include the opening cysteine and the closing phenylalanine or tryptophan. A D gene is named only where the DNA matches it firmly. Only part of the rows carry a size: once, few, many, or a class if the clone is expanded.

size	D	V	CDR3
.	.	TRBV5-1	CASSLVPASGNTIYF
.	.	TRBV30	CAWSVGTGTGIF
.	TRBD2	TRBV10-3	CAISESGGGAYNEQFF
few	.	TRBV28	CASSLSAFSPLHF
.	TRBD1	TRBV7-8	CASSLPRGLYAFF
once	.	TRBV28	CASSFGGNPWANYGYTF
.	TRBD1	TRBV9	CASGPGQGYNSPLHF
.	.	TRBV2	CASGRGYEQYF
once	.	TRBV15	CATSTRFGGGRTEAFF
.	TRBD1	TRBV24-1	CATRDRGAGTGELFF
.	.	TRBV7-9	CASSLQGISTGAFF
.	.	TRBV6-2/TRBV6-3	CASSYGLLNQPQHF
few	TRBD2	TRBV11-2	CASSVSGRAGEQFF
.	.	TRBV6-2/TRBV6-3	CASSLGQGINEQFF
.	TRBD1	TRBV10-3	CAISGDRAGQPQHF
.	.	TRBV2	CASKGDYSTDTQYF
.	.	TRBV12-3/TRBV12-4	CASSSGAGYGYTF
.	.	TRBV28	CASNPRGGVSSYNSPLHF
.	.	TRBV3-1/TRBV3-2	CASSQEPWEVEPRVYGYTF
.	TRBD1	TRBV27	CASSLLGTGKGSSTGELFF
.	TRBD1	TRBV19	CASSIVGGQGSYGYTF
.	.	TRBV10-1	CASSECVGGDGYGYTF
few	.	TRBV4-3	CASSHPPHSSNQPQHF
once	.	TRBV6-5	CARAGGPEAFF
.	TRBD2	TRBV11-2	CASSLRLAGYEQYF
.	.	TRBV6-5	CASSYVRSLSGNTIYF
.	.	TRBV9	CASSPSPGTSTDTQYF
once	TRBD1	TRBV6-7	CASSYKGTGSTDTQYF
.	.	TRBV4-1	CASSPGVGNQPQHF
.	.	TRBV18	CASSWTEMNTEAFF
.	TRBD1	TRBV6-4	CASSGDLTGGNSPLHF
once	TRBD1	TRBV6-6	CASSYQGQGTNTEAFF
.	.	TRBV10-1	CASSEAEGEKLFF
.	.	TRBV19	CASSPSGRVGEKLFF
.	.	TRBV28	CASKPGGASYEQYF
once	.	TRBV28	CASSLPRDQPQHF